Given below is one T cell receptor beta chain in context. The antigen is unknown. This CDR3 comprises 13 residues. Trimming took off 1 base at V and 4 bases at J, with 8 bases between the two ends. In germline, CDR1 is GTSNPN, CDR2 SVGIG (reference sequence). This record comes from a study of T cell responses to AZD1222 COVID-19 vaccine. Findings of the study overall: Researchers report vaccine-associated CD4 TCRs spanning spike, with dominance at 160-218 and 743-854. Clonal diversity may have been underestimated in mostly white British donors. Breadth and depth of Spike-specific TCRs rose after two AZD1222 doses. Repertoires in all cases were sampled only once the peak T cell response had passed.

Generated by immunoSEQ multiplex PCR, the TCRdb table keeps only in-frame clones and is missing some. Of 80,000 to 90,000 clones listed, over 85% are singletons. This sequence originates from an adult in good health. The chain is built from TRBV30 and TRBJ1-5, with no clear D. The sequences come from peripheral blood, collected on day 0 of AZD1222 vaccination. Here the CDR3 DNA reads TGTGCCTGGAGTGCGGCACCTAATCAGCCCCAGCATTTT. Protein: CAWSAAPNQPQHF.